Listed here are 27 T cell receptor beta chains from one sample, sequenced in a study of blood T cell repertoires in COVID-19. Only in-frame clones appear in the TCRdb table, and some are missing; sequencing was by immunoSEQ multiplex PCR. Altogether around 250,000 clones are present, roughly 85% being singletons, with the ten largest covering 5.1%. The specimen sequenced was peripheral blood. These receptors were collected from a man aged 45-65 years with active or convalescent COVID-19.

V and J are TRBV5-6 and TRBJ1-5; D uncertain. This CDR3 comprises 15 residues. The germline V and J ends were trimmed by 0 bases and 2 bases, with 9 bases remaining between them. CDR1 is SGHDT and CDR2 is YYEEEE in the germline V gene. In nucleotides, the CDR3 is TGTGCCAGCAGCTTGGGGGCGTGGGGCAATCAGCCCCAGCATTTT. Translated, it gives CASSLGAWGNQPQHF.

Concerning this clone itself: Other DNA sequences of this sample code for an identical CDR3. The chain couples TRBV3-1 (or the pseudogene TRBV3-2) to TRBJ2-7; D not certain. Between the trimmed V and J ends, which lost 1 base and 2 bases, there was a span of 6 bases. In germline, CDR1 is LGHDT, CDR2 YNNKEL (reference sequence). The CDR3 covers 13 residues. The CDR3 nucleotides are TGTGCCAGCAGCCAAGGCGGTCCCTACGAGCAGTACTTC. This sequence encodes CASSQGGPYEQYF.

The V gene is TRBV30, the J gene TRBJ1-5, with 8 bases that match TRBD1. The CDR3 runs 13 residues. From germline, CDR1 is GTSNPN and CDR2 SVGIG (reference sequence). V was clipped by 3 bases and J by 5 bases; unmatched bases: 3. The CDR3 nucleotides are TGTGCCTGGAGCCTCAGGGGGCATCAGCCCCAGCATTTT. Translation: CAWSLRGHQPQHF.

The chain recombines TRBV18 with TRBJ2-3; TRBD2 matches 13 bases. V lost 4 bases to trimming and J lost 5 bases; unmatched junction nucleotides: 6. The CDR3 length is 16 residues. From germline, CDR1 is KGHSH and CDR2 LQKENI. In DNA, the CDR3 is TGTGCCAGCTCACGAGGACTAGCGGGAGTTGGAGATACGCAGTATTTT. It translates to CASSRGLAGVGDTQYF. Drawing the rest from reference TRBV18 and TRBJ2-3, the complete variable domain is NAGVMQNPRHLVRRRGQEARLRCSPMKGHSHVYWYRQLPEEGLKFMVYLQKENIIDESGMPKERFSAEFPKEGPSILRIQQVVRGDSAAYFCASSRGLAGVGDTQYFGPGTRLTVL.

This chain joins TRBV12-3 or TRBV12-4 and TRBJ2-1; D not resolved. The CDR3 loop spans 11 amino acids. Between the trimmed V and J ends, which lost 6 bases and 4 bases, there was a span of 4 bases. The CDR3 bases are TGTGCCAGCAGCCATTACAATGAGCAGTTCTTC. Residues: CASSHYNEQFF.

This chain links TRBV19 with TRBJ2-5; TRBD2 agrees at 13 bases. CDR1 LNHDA and CDR2 SQIVND come from the germline V gene (reference sequence). Trimming took 1 base from V and 5 from J; bases not matched to a gene: 4. The CDR3 loop spans 16 amino acids. Here the CDR3 DNA reads TGTGCCAGTAGTATAGGGACTAGCGGGAGAGAGGAGACCCAGTACTTC. Its protein product is CASSIGTSGREETQYF. The variable domain in full, completed from reference TRBV19 and TRBJ2-5, reads DGGITQSPKYLFRKEGQNVTLSCEQNLNHDAMYWYRQDPGQGLRLIYYSQIVNDFQKGDIAEGYSVSREKKESFPLTVTSAQKNPTAFYLCASSIGTSGREETQYFGPGTRLLVL.

This rearrangement joins TRBV2 to TRBJ1-1, with D possibly being TRBD1 (6 bases). The CDR3 is 12 residues long. CDR1 is SNHLY, CDR2 FYNNEI, per germline. Trimming stripped 6 bases from V and 7 bases from J, with 12 bases between. This chain's CDR3 is CASRGTFVEAFF. In nucleotides, the CDR3 is TGTGCCAGCAGGGGGACATTTGTTGAAGCTTTCTTT.

This chain uses TRBV19 with TRBJ2-2; 11 bases match TRBD2. J was trimmed by 5 bases and V by 6 bases; bases with no gene match: 8. CDR1 is LNHDA, CDR2 SQIVND, per germline (reference sequence). This CDR3 is 16 amino acids long. This CDR3 is CASSSTSGRRTGELFF. The CDR3 nucleotides read TGTGCCAGTAGCTCTACTAGCGGGAGACGGACCGGGGAGCTGTTTTTT.

The genes are TRBV5-1 and TRBJ2-5, with 7 bases matching TRBD2. The CDR3 extends over 14 amino acids. Germline V gene data show CDR1 as SGHRS and CDR2 as YFSETQ. Losses at the gene ends were 1 base for V and 4 bases for J; bases not matched to a gene: 4. The CDR3 here is CASSLSPGGETQYF. The CDR3 region has the DNA TGCGCCAGCAGCTTGTCCCCGGGAGGAGAGACCCAGTACTTC.

The J gene is TRBJ2-1, the V gene TRBV3-1 (or the pseudogene TRBV3-2); 9 bases line up with TRBD2. Germline CDR1 reads LGHDT; CDR2 reads YNNKEL (reference sequence). The V and J ends lost 7 bases and 7 bases, in that order; junction bases with no gene match: 14. The CDR3 is 16 amino acids. CDR3 nucleotides: TGTGCCAGCAACATCTTAGCGGGAGATCTGAAGAATGAGCAGTTCTTC. This encodes CASNILAGDLKNEQFF.

The chain is built from TRBV7-2 and TRBJ2-1; D remains ambiguous. Germline V gives CDR1 SGHTA, CDR2 FQGNSA. The V end lost 2 bases, the J end lost 7 bases, and 9 bases lay between the germline ends. There are 13 residues in the CDR3. CDR3 coding DNA: TGTGCCAGCAGCTTAAGCGTCGGGAATGAGCAGTTCTTC. Residues: CASSLSVGNEQFF.

V and J are TRBV7-2 and TRBJ1-2; 10 bases map to TRBD1. After removal of 7 bases from V and 8 bases from J, the junction contained 7 bases not matched to a gene. Germline CDR1 SGHTA, CDR2 FQGNSA. CDR3 length: 13 amino acids. The CDR3 reads CASNLGTGAGYTF. CDR3 in DNA: TGTGCCAGCAACCTCGGGACAGGGGCGGGCTACACCTTC.

The chain employs TRBV13 and TRBJ2-1; D perhaps matches TRBD1 (5 bases). The CDR3 has 11 residues. Per germline, CDR1 PRHDT and CDR2 FYEKMQ (reference sequence). V was pared by 5 bases and J by 6 bases, with 5 bases between. DNA for the CDR3: TGTGCCAGCAGCGGGGCCAATGAGCAGTTCTTC. Its protein product is CASSGANEQFF.

V and J are TRBV6-1 and TRBJ2-7; 9 bases match TRBD1. CDR3 length: 15 amino acids. V gave up 0 bases and J gave up 6 bases; unmatched junction bases: 6. The germline V gene has CDR1 MNHNS and CDR2 SASEGT. This CDR3 is CASSEAAGTGIEQYF. CDR3 in DNA: TGTGCCAGCAGTGAAGCGGCCGGGACAGGGATCGAGCAGTACTTC.

This clone is a singleton in its sample. The chain is built from TRBV27 and TRBJ1-3; D unresolved. CDR3 length: 15 amino acids. Trimming pared 6 bases from V and 8 bases from J, leaving 20 bases between. Germline CDR1 reads MNHEY; CDR2 reads SMNVEV (reference sequence). The CDR3 loop reads CASSRDPFMRDTIYF. The CDR3 nucleotides read TGTGCCAGCAGCCGAGACCCCTTTATGAGGGACACCATATATTTT.

V is TRBV24-1 and J is TRBJ2-5; D remains unclear. Trimming shortened V by 8 bases and J by 3 bases, and 3 bases separated the two germline ends. Germline CDR1 and CDR2: KGHDR and SFDVKD. The CDR3 contains 10 residues. CDR3 protein: CATTKETQYF. CDR3 in DNA: TGTGCCACCACAAAAGAGACCCAGTACTTC.

The chain has TRBV28 and TRBJ2-4, with D possibly being TRBD1 (6 bases). Trimming removed 5 bases at V and 0 bases at J, with 14 bases between. The CDR3 totals 16 residues. CDR1 is MDHEN and CDR2 is SYDVKM in the germline V gene. The CDR3 reads CASSGEGTLAKNIQYF. In DNA, the CDR3 is TGTGCCAGCAGTGGCGAGGGGACATTAGCCAAAAACATTCAGTACTTC.

This clone has only a few counts. CDR3 coding DNA: TGCAGCGTTGGGGGCTGGGACACTGAAGCTTTCTTT. It codes for CSVGGWDTEAFF. The J gene is TRBJ1-1, the V gene TRBV29-1; perhaps TRBD1 as D (5 bases). The germline V and J ends were trimmed by 4 bases and 3 bases, with 9 bases remaining between them. Germline CDR1 SQVTM, CDR2 ANQGSEA. The CDR3 length is 12 residues.

The chain recombines TRBV2 with TRBJ2-7; 10 nucleotides agree with TRBD2. The germline gives CDR1 SNHLY, CDR2 FYNNEI. The V and J ends lost 6 bases and 1 base, in that order; junction bases with no gene match: 6. The length of the CDR3 is 15 residues. This chain's CDR3 is CASRGRLAGSYEQYF. DNA of the CDR3: TGTGCCAGCAGGGGACGACTAGCGGGTTCCTACGAGCAGTACTTC.

The CDR3 nucleotides are TGTGCCAGCAGCTTAGGTTCAGGAACTGAAGCTTTCTTT. Translating it yields CASSLGSGTEAFF. The rearrangement uses TRBV11-2 and TRBJ1-1; D is unclear. Trimming stripped 1 base from V and 5 bases from J, with 8 bases between. CDR1 and CDR2 (germline): SGHAT, FQNNGV. The CDR3 runs to 13 residues.

The CDR3 here is CASSPTGGELFF. CDR3 in DNA: TGTGCCAGCTCACCAACCGGCGGGGAGCTGTTTTTT. The chain recombines TRBV18 with TRBJ2-2; D gene unclear. The CDR3 consists of 12 residues. In germline, CDR1 is KGHSH, CDR2 LQKENI. V shed 2 bases and J shed 7 bases, with 5 bases lying between them.

This clone has only a few counts. The chain is built from TRBV3-1 (or the pseudogene TRBV3-2) and TRBJ2-1; 7 bases match TRBD2. The germline CDR1 and CDR2 sequences are LGHDT and YNNKEL (reference sequence). The CDR3 has 14 amino acids. Trimming cost V 8 bases and J 2 bases; bases outside gene matches: 6. CDR3 nucleotides: TGTGCCAGCTGGCCCAGCGGGACCTACAATGAGCAGTTCTTC. Translated: CASWPSGTYNEQFF.

This chain uses TRBV9 with TRBJ2-7; D may be TRBD2 (6 bases). The CDR3 sequence is 15 residues long. Germline values: CDR1 SGDLS, CDR2 YYNGEE. V was cut by 4 bases and J by 5 bases, with 19 bases left in between. The CDR3 sequence is CASSPRLSGVDEQYF. The CDR3 DNA is TGTGCCAGCAGCCCCCGATTGTCGGGAGTGGACGAGCAGTACTTC.

V and J are TRBV5-1 and TRBJ2-7; possible D gene TRBD2, 6 bases. Germline V gives CDR1 SGHRS, CDR2 YFSETQ. Trimming took off 1 base at V and 7 bases at J, with 15 bases between the two ends. The CDR3 runs to 14 residues. The DNA for the CDR3 is TGCGCCAGCAGCTTGATCGGGGACTCCGGTGAGCAGTACTTC. Its translation is CASSLIGDSGEQYF.

This chain's CDR3 is CSVERGQYNEQFF. In DNA form, the CDR3 reads TGCAGCGTTGAGCGGGGACAGTACAATGAGCAGTTCTTC. The chain links TRBV29-1 to TRBJ2-1, with TRBD1 as a possible D gene (7 bases). The CDR3 spans 13 residues. V was cut by 3 bases and J by 4 bases, with 10 bases left in between. Germline V gene data show CDR1 as SQVTM and CDR2 as ANQGSEA.

The chain couples TRBV6-2 or TRBV6-3 to TRBJ1-2; D is undetermined. V lost 6 bases and J 1 base, leaving 18 bases between the germline ends. This CDR3 spans 16 amino acids. Per the germline V gene, CDR1 is MNHEY and CDR2 is SVGEGT. CDR3 sequence reads: CASSRTGREVNYGYTF. In DNA form, the CDR3 reads TGTGCCAGCAGCAGAACCGGACGGGAGGTTAACTATGGCTACACCTTC.

The chain carries TRBV30 and TRBJ2-6; D call uncertain. Germline CDR1 reads GTSNPN; CDR2 reads SVGIG (reference sequence). V dropped 4 bases and J dropped 2 bases, with 6 bases sitting between them. The CDR3 is 13 residues long. The CDR3 DNA reads as TGTGCCTGGACGGTAGCTGGGGCCAACGTCCTGACTTTC. Protein: CAWTVAGANVLTF.